This T cell receptor (beta chain) was found in a study of T cell responses to AZD1222 COVID-19 vaccine. Germline lookup yields CDR1 LNHDA and CDR2 SQIVND (reference sequence). Unmatched junction bases numbered 4, after V lost 4 bases and J lost 5 bases. This CDR3 is 14 amino acids long. TCRdb's table, derived via immunoSEQ multiplex PCR, lists solely in-frame clones and lacks some. The sample shows roughly 110,000 clones, roughly 90% of them seen only once. The sample in question was peripheral blood, obtained on day 0 of AZD1222 vaccination. The genes are TRBV19 and TRBJ2-1; 8 nucleotides align to TRBD2. The clonotype comes from an adult in good health. In DNA, the CDR3 is TGTGCCAGTAGTAGAGGCGGGAGGAACAATGAGCAGTTCTTC. It yields the protein CASSRGGRNNEQFF.